A selection of T cell receptor beta chains follows, all from one sample in a study of shared clonotypes between healthy human individuals. Here immunoSEQ multiplex PCR was the method, and the copy in TCRdb shows in-frame clones only, minus some. The sample records roughly 330,000 clones, approximately 79% being singletons. Sequenced sample: memory CD4+ T cells sorted from blood. All receptors come from a man in his thirties or forties in good health. CDR3s include the opening cysteine and the closing phenylalanine or tryptophan. A D gene is named only where the DNA matches it firmly. Clone size is stated in some rows and not others, as once, few, many or a class when expanded.

NA | TRBJ2-2 | TRBV7-2 | NA | TGTGCCAGCAGCTACCAGGGCACCGGGGAGCTGTTTTTT | CASSYQGTGELFF
NA | TRBJ1-2 | TRBV27 | TRBD1 | TGTGCCAGCAGACCAAGCCAGGGGGCGCCTGGCTACACCTTC | CASRPSQGAPGYTF
NA | TRBJ1-1 | TRBV7-3 | TRBD1 | TGTGCCAGCAGCGGCGGGACAGGGAACACTGAAGCTTTCTTT | CASSGGTGNTEAFF
NA | TRBJ1-5 | TRBV9 | TRBD1 | TGTGCCAGCAGCGGGGGACAGGGTCGGCCCCAGCATTTT | CASSGGQGRPQHF
once | TRBJ1-1 | TRBV5-1 | NA | TGCGCCAGCAGCTTGGCCTTTGGGTCTGAAGCTTTCTTT | CASSLAFGSEAFF
NA | TRBJ1-5 | TRBV19 | NA | TGTGCCAGTAGTATACAGGGGCTGGGACAGCCCCAGCATTTT | CASSIQGLGQPQHF
NA | TRBJ2-7 | TRBV5-5 | NA | TGTGCCAGCACCCCCGGGGCCTCCTACGAGCAGTACTTC | CASTPGASYEQYF
NA | TRBJ1-2 | TRBV7-9 | NA | TGTGCCAGCAGCTCCGGGGCAAACTATGGCTACACCTTC | CASSSGANYGYTF
NA | TRBJ2-7 | TRBV4-3 | TRBD2 | TGCGCCAGCAGCCATCCCGGTGGTAGCGGGAGTGTCTACGAGCAGTACTTC | CASSHPGGSGSVYEQYF
once | TRBJ1-5 | TRBV4-3 | NA | TGCGCCAGCAGCCGTCAGTCAGGGGAACAGCCCCAGCATTTT | CASSRQSGEQPQHF
NA | TRBJ2-4 | TRBV15 | NA | TGTGCCACCGGGGGGGGCCGCATTCAGTACTTC | CATGGGRIQYF
NA | TRBJ2-1 | TRBV5-1 | NA | TGCGCCAGCAGCTCGCAGGGTGGGGTTTACAATGAGCAGTTCTTC | CASSSQGGVYNEQFF
few | TRBJ1-4 | TRBV27 | NA | TGTGCCAGCAGCCTACAGGGTCGAAGTGAAAAACTGTTTTTT | CASSLQGRSEKLFF
NA | TRBJ2-7 | TRBV4-3 | NA | TGCGCCAGCAGCCAAGAAACACAGGCAGCGTACGAGCAGTACTTC | CASSQETQAAYEQYF
NA | TRBJ2-7 | TRBV28 | TRBD2 | TGTGCCAGCAGTTTCCCCGGACTAGCGGGAGAATACGAGCAGTACTTC | CASSFPGLAGEYEQYF
NA | TRBJ2-1 | TRBV19 | TRBD2 | TGTGCCAGTAGGACTCTAGCGGGGGCCTACAATGAGCAGTTCTTC | CASRTLAGAYNEQFF
NA | TRBJ1-3 | TRBV18 | TRBD1 | TGTGCCAGCTCACTTACCTCGGGGACAGGAAGAAACACCATATATTTT | CASSLTSGTGRNTIYF
NA | TRBJ2-5 | TRBV7-8 | TRBD1 | TGTGCCAGCAGCTTAGCCGGGACAGGTCCCGTCGCGAGGGAGACCCAGTACTTC | CASSLAGTGPVARETQYF
many | TRBJ2-7 | TRBV27 | TRBD2 | TGTGCCAGCAGCTTACGAGAGACTAGCGGGATTACATACGAGCAGTACTTC | CASSLRETSGITYEQYF
NA | TRBJ1-2 | TRBV5-1 | NA | TGCGCCAGCAGCTTGGACAGGCGTGCGGGTGGCTACACCTTC | CASSLDRRAGGYTF
NA | TRBJ2-7 | TRBV5-1 | NA | TGCGCCAGCAGCTTGGTCGGGACGTCCGGGGGCGAGCAGTACTTC | CASSLVGTSGGEQYF
NA | TRBJ2-7 | TRBV19 | TRBD1 | TGTGCCAGTAGTCCTCAGACAGGGTCCTACGAGCAGTACTTC | CASSPQTGSYEQYF
NA | TRBJ2-3 | TRBV15 | TRBD2 | TGTGCCACCAGCACGAAGGGACTAGCGGGAGTGCGTCGCACAGATACGCAGTATTTT | CATSTKGLAGVRRTDTQYF
few | TRBJ2-7 | TRBV5-4 | NA | TGTGCCAGCAGCTTGTCCGCTACGAAACAGTACTTC | CASSLSATKQYF
NA | TRBJ2-1 | TRBV7-8 | NA | TGTGCCAGCAGCTCCGAGCAGCGGGTCTCCTACAATGAGCAGTTCTTC | CASSSEQRVSYNEQFF